This entry describes one T cell receptor beta chain. It lacks a known antigen. Qualities for individual bases were not recorded, and no much larger clone is one base off. The germline V gene (reference sequence) supplies CDR1 DFQATT and CDR2 SNEGSKA. V gives up 5 bases and J gives up 1 base, and the segment between their germline ends measures 12 bases. The CDR3 starts with the cysteine, ends with the phenylalanine, and has 14 residues. Of the read, only the CDR3 DNA is kept; its 42 bases are in frame from base 1. These data are taken from a study of Graves' ophthalmopathy and Graves' hyperthyroidism (dated by TCRdb to the late 2010s). About the full investigation: Peripheral blood was collected at initial diagnosis, prior to any treatment. The study used TCR beta repertoire signatures to distinguish Graves' ophthalmopathy from Graves' hyperthyroidism and to predict progression to ophthalmopathy. In total, some 130 blood samples were TCR-sequenced: 40 to 45 ophthalmopathy, some 80 hyperthyroidism and some 17 hyperthyroidism-to-ophthalmopathy patients. A discovery set of about 99 patients (approximately 42 ophthalmopathy, 55 to 65 stable hyperthyroidism) was enrolled to explore V-J signatures distinguishing ophthalmopathy from hyperthyroidism. An independent validation cohort was composed of roughly 19 hyperthyroidism patients and around 16 patients who later progressed from hyperthyroidism to ophthalmopathy. In more than five hyperthyroidism patients, the T-cell repertoires found in thyroid tissue were compared with those found in blood. Once sampling was done, hyperthyroidism patients were given methimazole at a starting dose of 30 mg daily, while ophthalmopathy patients were given high-dose intravenous methylprednisolone. For training and testing, the 100 or so patients in the discovery cohort were randomly divided in a 7:3 ratio.

Ophthalmopathy patients were characterized by moderately to severely active disease, a Clinical Activity Score of at least 3, a NOSPECS grade of at least 4, and a disease duration under 3 months. Patients with other autoimmune diseases, uncontrolled infections, pregnancy or lactation were excluded from the study. Clinical symptoms, serum thyroxine, TRAb, thyroid ultrasound and orbital computed tomography formed the basis of the diagnosis. Using Ficoll-Paque density gradient centrifugation, PBMCs were isolated from about 9.4 ml of fresh peripheral blood. Total RNA was extracted using Trizol reagent, and RNA quality was checked on an Agilent 2100 Bioanalyzer. Broad study findings and their caveats: In cross-validation, the 13-signature model distinguished ophthalmopathy from stable hyperthyroidism with 85% to 90% sensitivity and about 84% specificity, and in the test set the corresponding values were roughly 80% and 76%. Among expanded thyroid clonotypes with frequency above 0.001, most also showed up in blood, which suggests that blood repertoires may reflect the thyroid immune response. Sample size was not statistically predetermined, and group allocation was not concealed from the investigators. In validation, the model predicted ophthalmopathy progression with about 71% sensitivity and roughly 72% specificity; more than ten predicted patients were CT-confirmed with GO in a median of approximately 6.5 months.

For repertoire sequencing, the TCR beta CDR3 regions were amplified from RNA transcripts. A first-round RT-PCR used HTBI primers with the Qiagen OneStep RT-PCR kit, followed by a second-round multiplex PCR, size selection and purification. The libraries underwent paired-end sequencing with 100 bp reads on an Illumina HiSeq2000. In the paper's pipeline: SOAPnuke was used to process the reads, throwing out any read that had adapters, had uncalled bases, had a mean Phred below 15, or lacked an exact constant-primer or identifier match. COPE v1.2.5 was used to merge the high-quality paired reads. Each unique nucleotide sequence was defined as a clonotype, and clonotypes were aligned to IMGT TRB V, D and J references with MiTCR v1.1. The analysis was limited to V-J combinations with a frequency above 0.0001, which together covered approximately 99% of repertoires. For each V-J combination, a TCR clonal expansion and chaos score was defined as the ratio of F50 clonal expansion to chaos observed in the TCRdist matrix. Welch's t-statistics and random forest were used to narrow the features down to over ten V-J combinations, which were then fed into a naive Bayes classifier. The Morisita-Horn index was used to measure how similar the thyroid and blood repertoires were. TCRdb reprocessed the public reads (quality trimming at Q25 with fastp, clone calling with MiXCR) and kept in-frame beta chains. Each entry is one CDR3 protein sequence, shown with its most common DNA and genes. Clone size and V and J calls follow TCRdb, not the original study. The sample table lists 13,000 to 15,000 distinct CDR3 sequences, 50% of them with a count of one. Around 42% of the sample is in the top ten clones.

The sequence came from a woman in her thirties with Graves' ophthalmopathy. Donor details come from another sample of the same person, matched by shared clones. This chain joins TRBV20-1 to TRBJ1-5; the D gene is possibly TRBD1, with 5 bases matching. The sample comprised peripheral blood. The CDR3 region reads CSAYGTRSNQPQHF. The DNA is TGCAGTGCTTACGGGACTAGGAGCAATCAGCCCCAGCATTTT.